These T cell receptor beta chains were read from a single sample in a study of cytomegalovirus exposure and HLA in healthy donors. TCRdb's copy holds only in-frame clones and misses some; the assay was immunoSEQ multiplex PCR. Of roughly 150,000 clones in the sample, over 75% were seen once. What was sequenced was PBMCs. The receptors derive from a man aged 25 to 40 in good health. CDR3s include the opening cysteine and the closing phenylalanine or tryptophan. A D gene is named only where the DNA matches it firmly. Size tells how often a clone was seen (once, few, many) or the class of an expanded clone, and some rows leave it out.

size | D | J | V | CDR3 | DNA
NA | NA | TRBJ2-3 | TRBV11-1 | CASSLEWSSDTQYF | TGTGCCAGCAGCTTAGAATGGAGTTCAGATACGCAGTATTTT
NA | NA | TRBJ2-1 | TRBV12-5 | CASGFGSSYNEQFF | TGTGCTAGCGGGTTTGGTAGCTCCTACAATGAGCAGTTCTTC
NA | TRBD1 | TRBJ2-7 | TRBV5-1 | CASSFGTGAEQYF | TGCGCCAGCAGCTTCGGGACAGGGGCCGAGCAGTACTTC
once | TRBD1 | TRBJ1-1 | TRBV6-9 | CASSYADGTGDCTEAFF | TGTGCCAGCAGTTACGCAGACGGGACAGGGGACTGCACTGAAGCTTTCTTT
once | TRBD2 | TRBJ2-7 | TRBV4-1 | CASSHDGTSGSYEQYF | TGCGCCAGCAGCCATGACGGGACTAGCGGGAGCTACGAGCAGTACTTC
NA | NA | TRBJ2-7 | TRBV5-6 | CASSLPGGPEQYF | TGTGCCAGCAGCTTACCCGGTGGGCCCGAGCAGTACTTC
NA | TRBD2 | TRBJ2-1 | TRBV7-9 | CASSPVPGTSGPPYNEQFF | TGTGCCAGCAGCCCAGTACCCGGGACTAGCGGGCCTCCTTACAATGAGCAGTTCTTC
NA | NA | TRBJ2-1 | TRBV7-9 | CASSLGGGSSNNEQFF | TGTGCCAGCAGTCTAGGGGGGGGAAGTTCAAACAATGAGCAGTTCTTC
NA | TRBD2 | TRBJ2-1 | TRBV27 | CASSPGRVHNEQFF | TGTGCCAGCAGTCCAGGGAGGGTCCACAATGAGCAGTTCTTC
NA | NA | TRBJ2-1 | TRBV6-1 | CAAPRGSVQNEQFF | TGTGCCGCCCCCCGCGGCTCGGTGCAGAATGAGCAGTTCTTC
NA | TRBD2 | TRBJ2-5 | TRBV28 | CASGGGQETQYF | TGTGCCAGCGGGGGAGGGCAAGAGACCCAGTACTTC
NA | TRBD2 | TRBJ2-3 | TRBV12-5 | CASGLLRLAGTTDTQYF | TGTGCTAGTGGTTTGCTCCGACTAGCGGGTACAACAGATACGCAGTATTTT
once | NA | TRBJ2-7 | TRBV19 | CASRGSGTRPYEQYF | TGTGCCAGTAGGGGCTCGGGAACGCGGCCCTACGAGCAGTACTTC
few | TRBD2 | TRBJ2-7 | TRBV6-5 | CASSYGGTSGSYEQYF | TGTGCCAGCAGTTACGGGGGGACTAGCGGGAGCTACGAGCAGTACTTC
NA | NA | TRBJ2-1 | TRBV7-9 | CASKSQRDKSSYNEQFF | TGTGCCAGCAAGTCTCAACGGGACAAAAGCTCCTACAATGAGCAGTTCTTC
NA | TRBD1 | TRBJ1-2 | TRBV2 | CASKGQANYGYTF | TGTGCCAGCAAGGGACAGGCTAACTATGGCTACACCTTC
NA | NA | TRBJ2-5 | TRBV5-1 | CASSLGQIQETQYF | TGCGCCAGCAGCTTGGGACAGATCCAAGAGACCCAGTACTTC
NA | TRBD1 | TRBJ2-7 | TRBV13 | CASSTVTGTYEQYF | TGTGCCAGCAGCACCGTGACAGGGACCTACGAGCAGTACTTC
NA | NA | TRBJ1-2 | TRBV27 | CASSFWASYGYTF | TGTGCCAGCAGTTTCTGGGCGAGTTATGGCTACACCTTC
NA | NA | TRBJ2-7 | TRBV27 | CASSLELAASEQYF | TGTGCCAGCAGTCTAGAGCTAGCCGCAAGCGAGCAGTACTTC
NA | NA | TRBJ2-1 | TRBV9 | CASSVRRDSGSNYNEQFF | TGTGCCAGCAGCGTACGCCGGGACTCAGGCTCCAACTACAATGAGCAGTTCTTC
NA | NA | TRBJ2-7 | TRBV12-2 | CASRSPRGGRSYEQYF | TGTGCAAGTCGCTCACCTAGGGGCGGGAGGTCCTACGAGCAGTACTTC
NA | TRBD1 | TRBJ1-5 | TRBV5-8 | CASSPGQAPDQPQHF | TGTGCCAGCAGCCCCGGACAGGCACCTGATCAGCCCCAGCATTTT
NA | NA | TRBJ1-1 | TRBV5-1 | CASNPLGGADTEAFF | TGCGCCAGCAACCCCTTAGGAGGGGCCGACACTGAAGCTTTCTTT
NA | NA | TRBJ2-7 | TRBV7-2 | CASTKRGYEQYF | TGTGCCAGCACCAAGCGCGGGTACGAGCAGTACTTC
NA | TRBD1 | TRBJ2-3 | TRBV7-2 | CASSLVLQGADTQYF | TGTGCCAGCAGCTTAGTCCTACAGGGGGCAGATACGCAGTATTTT
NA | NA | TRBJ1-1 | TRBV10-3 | CAISEAGNTEAFF | TGTGCCATCAGTGAGGCGGGGAACACTGAAGCTTTCTTT
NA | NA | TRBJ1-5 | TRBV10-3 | CAISESRQPQHF | TGTGCCATCAGTGAGTCGAGACAGCCCCAGCATTTT
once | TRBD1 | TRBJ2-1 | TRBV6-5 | CASSPNRGNEQFF | TGTGCCAGCAGTCCAAACAGGGGCAATGAGCAGTTCTTC
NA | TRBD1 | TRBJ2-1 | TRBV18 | CASSPGQDTYNEQFF | TGTGCCAGCTCACCGGGACAGGATACCTACAATGAGCAGTTCTTC
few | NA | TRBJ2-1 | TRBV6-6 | CAHWDFGNNEQFF | TGCGCTCATTGGGACTTTGGGAACAATGAGCAGTTCTTC
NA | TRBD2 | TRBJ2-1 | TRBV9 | CASSGKSSGLYNEQFF | TGTGCCAGCAGCGGTAAATCTAGCGGTTTATACAATGAGCAGTTCTTC
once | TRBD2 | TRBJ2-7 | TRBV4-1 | CASSQAGGSYEQYF | TGCGCCAGCAGCCAAGCGGGAGGTAGCTACGAGCAGTACTTC
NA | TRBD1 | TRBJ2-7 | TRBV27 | CASRTRDPNRGSYEQYF | TGTGCCAGCCGCACCCGGGATCCGAACAGGGGATCCTACGAGCAGTACTTC
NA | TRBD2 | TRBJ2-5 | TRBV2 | CASSALAGVETQYF | TGTGCCAGCAGTGCACTAGCGGGGGTGGAGACCCAGTACTTC
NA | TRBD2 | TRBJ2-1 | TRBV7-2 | CASSLALASSGNNEQFF | TGTGCCAGCAGCTTAGCGCTGGCGTCTAGCGGGAACAATGAGCAGTTCTTC
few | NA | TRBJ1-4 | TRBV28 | CASSLHIQVKWSAATNEKLFF | TGTGCCAGCAGTCTCCACATACAGGTGAAATGGTCGGCTGCAACTAATGAAAAACTGTTTTTT
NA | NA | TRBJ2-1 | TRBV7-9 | CASSFSRGEQFF | TGTGCCAGCAGCTTCTCTAGAGGTGAGCAGTTCTTC
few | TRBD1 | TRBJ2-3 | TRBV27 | CASSPRQGDTQYF | TGTGCCAGCAGTCCAAGACAGGGAGATACGCAGTATTTT
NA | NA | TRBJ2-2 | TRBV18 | CASSPLDAVSLLTGELFF | TGTGCCAGCTCACCATTGGATGCGGTATCCCTCCTCACCGGGGAGCTGTTTTTT
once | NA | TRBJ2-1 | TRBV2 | CASTGFPYNEQFF | TGTGCCAGCACGGGGTTCCCCTACAATGAGCAGTTCTTC
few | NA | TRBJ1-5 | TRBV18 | CASSPGVNQPQHF | TGTGCCAGCTCACCGGGAGTGAATCAGCCCCAGCATTTT
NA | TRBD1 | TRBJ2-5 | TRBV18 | CASSPRTTGEETQYF | TGTGCCAGCTCACCACGGACCACAGGGGAAGAGACCCAGTACTTC
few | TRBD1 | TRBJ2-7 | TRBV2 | CASSEQGEVYEQYF | TGTGCCAGCAGCGAACAGGGGGAGGTATACGAGCAGTACTTC
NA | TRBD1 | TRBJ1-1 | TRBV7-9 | CSSSLAADRGLNTEAFF | TGTTCCAGCAGCTTAGCCGCTGACAGGGGCCTGAACACTGAAGCTTTCTTT
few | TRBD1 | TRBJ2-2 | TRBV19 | CASASTGVPGELFF | TGTGCCAGCGCATCGACAGGGGTCCCCGGGGAGCTGTTTTTT
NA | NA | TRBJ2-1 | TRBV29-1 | CSVEEAGSREDEQFF | TGCAGCGTTGAAGAGGCCGGGAGCAGGGAGGATGAGCAGTTCTTC
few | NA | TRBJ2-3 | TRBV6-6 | CASSRDSTDTQYF | TGTGCCAGCAGTCGGGACTCCACAGATACGCAGTATTTT
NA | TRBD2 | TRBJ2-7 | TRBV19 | CASAGTSGSYEQYF | TGTGCCAGCGCCGGGACTAGCGGGAGTTACGAGCAGTACTTC
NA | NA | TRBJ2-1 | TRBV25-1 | CASSPSGGQYNEQFF | TGTGCCAGCAGTCCATCAGGGGGGCAATACAATGAGCAGTTCTTC
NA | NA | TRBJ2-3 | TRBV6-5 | CASTALRGTTDTQYF | TGTGCCAGCACTGCCCTGCGGGGCACCACAGATACGCAGTATTTT
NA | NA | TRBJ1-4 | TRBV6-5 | CASSYSIGQDEKLFF | TGTGCCAGCAGTTACTCGATCGGCCAGGATGAAAAACTGTTTTTT
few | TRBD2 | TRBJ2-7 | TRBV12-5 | CASGSFGGGDEQYF | TGTGCTAGTGGTTCCTTCGGGGGGGGCGACGAGCAGTACTTC
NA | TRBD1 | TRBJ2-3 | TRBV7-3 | CASSSSPRGSTDTQYF | TGTGCCAGCAGCTCATCCCCCAGGGGGAGCACAGATACGCAGTATTTT
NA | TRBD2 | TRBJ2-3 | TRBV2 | CASSEGVGLADTDTQYF | TGTGCCAGCAGTGAAGGTGTGGGACTAGCGGACACAGATACGCAGTATTTT
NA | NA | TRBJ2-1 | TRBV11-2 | CASMLYNEQFF | TGTGCCAGCATGCTATACAATGAGCAGTTCTTC
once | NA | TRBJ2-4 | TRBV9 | CASSVSGDLLAKNIQYF | TGTGCCAGCAGCGTATCCGGAGACCTATTGGCCAAAAACATTCAGTACTTC
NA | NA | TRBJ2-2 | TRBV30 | CAWRGSVTGELFF | TGTGCCTGGAGAGGGAGCGTTACCGGGGAGCTGTTTTTT